This TCR beta chain is from a study of T cells after posttransplantation cyclophosphamide. In regard to this clone: What it binds is unknown.

The related graft donor's blood sample was taken on the day of bone marrow donation. Findings and limits, study-wide: Skin or GI-infiltrating T cells shared few TRB sequences with blood. TRB clonality was highly associated with recipient CMV seropositivity and reactivation. Later post-transplant blood repertoires were often dominated by donor CD8+ memory clones.

V trimming: 5 bases; J trimming: 9 bases; junction bases outside the gene matches: 6. This CDR3 region has 14 residues. Germline V gene data show CDR1 as LNHDA and CDR2 as SQIVND (reference sequence). Assay used: immunoSEQ multiplex PCR; TCRdb lists only in-frame clones, some missing. The repertoire has approximately 47,000 clones, 85% to 95% of them found once; the top ten carry less than 3.5%. This TCR was recovered from a woman aged 45-65 years in good health and a related stem cell transplant donor. The sample comprised PBMCs. The chain combines TRBV19 with TRBJ1-6, with 8 bases that match TRBD1. The chain's CDR3 is CASSSGQASSPLHF. DNA for the CDR3: TGTGCCAGTAGTTCGGGACAGGCCTCTTCACCCCTCCACTTT. Variable domain in full (rest from reference TRBV19 and TRBJ1-6): DGGITQSPKYLFRKEGQNVTLSCEQNLNHDAMYWYRQDPGQGLRLIYYSQIVNDFQKGDIAEGYSVSREKKESFPLTVTSAQKNPTAFYLCASSSGQASSPLHFGNGTRLTVT.